The 16 T cell receptor beta chains listed next were all sequenced from one sample in a study of type 1 regulatory T cells. TCRdb fed the reads into MiXCR, producing one record per CDR3 protein. The sample lists tens of thousands of distinct CDR3 sequences, 60% to 80% occurring once. Antigens of these TCRs are unknown. The sample was cultured non-Tr1 T cells, either the whole culture or a sorted T cell fraction (not recorded which). Receptors were obtained from a human donor in good health.

The chain recombines TRBV20-1 with TRBJ2-7; TRBD2 is a possible D gene (6 bases). Germline CDR1 DFQATT, CDR2 SNEGSKA (reference sequence). This CDR3 has 15 amino acids. V was pared by 3 bases and J by 0 bases, with 15 bases between. CDR3 protein: CSASAPGRGSYEQYF. In DNA, the CDR3 is TGCAGTGCTAGTGCCCCCGGGCGGGGCTCCTACGAGCAGTACTTC.

This clonotype was detected only once. As DNA, the CDR3 is TGCAGTGCCGCTTGGGATGCGGCCTACGAGCAGTACTTC. Translating it yields CSAAWDAAYEQYF. The J gene is TRBJ2-7, the V gene TRBV20-1; D remains ambiguous. The CDR3 spans 13 residues. The V gene lost 6 bases and the J gene lost 2 bases, with 14 bases spanning the gap. Germline CDR1 is DFQATT and CDR2 is SNEGSKA (reference sequence).

The rearrangement uses TRBV20-1 and TRBJ2-1; D is unresolved. CDR1 DFQATT and CDR2 SNEGSKA come from the germline V gene (reference sequence). V lost 0 bases and J lost 8, with 11 bases in between. CDR3 length: 13 amino acids. CDR3 amino acids: CSARDVTTDEQFF. The CDR3 DNA is TGCAGTGCTAGAGACGTAACTACGGATGAGCAGTTCTTC.

The rearrangement links TRBV20-1 to TRBJ1-5; possibly TRBD1 for D (6 bases). From germline, CDR1 is DFQATT and CDR2 SNEGSKA (reference sequence). The CDR3 runs 15 residues. V lost 1 base, J lost 5 bases, and 15 bases lay in between. This CDR3 is CSARVPRGAHQPQHF. DNA of the CDR3: TGCAGTGCTAGAGTCCCACGGGGGGCTCATCAGCCCCAGCATTTT.

There are a few counts of this clonotype. The rearrangement links TRBV18 to TRBJ2-5; 10 bases line up with TRBD2. Germline loops: CDR1 KGHSH, CDR2 LQKENI. V trimming: 3 bases; J trimming: 5 bases; junction bases outside the gene matches: 15. This CDR3 is built from 18 residues. The CDR3 reads CASSPFESLAGERETQYF. CDR3 DNA: TGTGCCAGCTCACCGTTCGAATCCCTAGCGGGAGAGAGGGAGACCCAGTACTTC.

The V gene is TRBV6-1, the J gene TRBJ2-7; TRBD2 matches at 14 bases. Germline-derived CDR1 and CDR2 are MNHNS and SASEGT. The CDR3 is made up of 21 amino acids. J was trimmed by 1 base and V by 6 bases; bases with no gene match: 20. The chain's CDR3 is CASRKFGQAGLAGGWSYEQYF. The CDR3 DNA follows: TGTGCCAGCAGAAAGTTTGGACAGGCCGGACTAGCGGGAGGATGGTCCTACGAGCAGTACTTC.

A note on this clonotype: One end of the junction does not line up with germline, which may come from a read error. As DNA, the CDR3 is TGTGCCAGCACAGGACTGAACGCCGGGGAGCTGTTTTTT. It is translated as CASTGLNAGELFF. This rearrangement joins TRBV2 to TRBJ2-2, with D possibly matching TRBD2 (5 bases). The V gene's germline CDR1 is SNHLY and CDR2 FYNNEI. The CDR3 has 13 amino acids.

CDR3 in DNA: TGTGCTAGTGGTTCCTCCAGGGCGGAGACCCAGTACTTC. Amino acids: CASGSSRAETQYF. V gene TRBV12-5 combines with J gene TRBJ2-5, with D perhaps TRBD1 (5 bases). This CDR3 spans 13 amino acids. Trimming took 4 bases from V and 5 from J, leaving 11 bases between them. Germline CDR1 LGHNT, CDR2 FRNRAP.

The V call is TRBV5-5, the J call TRBJ1-5; TRBD1 might be the D (5 bases). Germline V lookup: CDR1 SGHKS, CDR2 YYEKEE (reference sequence). V lost 2 bases, J lost 3 bases, and 9 bases lay in between. The CDR3 length is 14 residues. In DNA form, the CDR3 reads TGTGCCAGCAGCTTATGGGACGACAATCAGCCCCAGCATTTT. Translated, it gives CASSLWDDNQPQHF.

A single count supports this clonotype. The V gene is TRBV20-1, the J gene TRBJ2-7, with D unresolved. V gave up 6 bases and J gave up 0 bases, with 12 bases separating them. The germline CDR1 and CDR2 sequences are DFQATT and SNEGSKA (reference sequence). This CDR3 is built from 13 residues. CDR3 in amino acids: CSAFEWSSYEQYF. CDR3 in DNA: TGCAGTGCCTTCGAGTGGAGCTCCTACGAGCAGTACTTC.

This clonotype appeared a single time. This chain uses TRBV20-1 with TRBJ2-3; 10 bases map to TRBD2. The CDR3 consists of 17 residues. Germline CDR1 and CDR2: DFQATT and SNEGSKA (reference sequence). Germline trimming cut 3 bases from V and 3 bases from J; bases unmatched to any gene: 12. Here the CDR3 reads CSASFSYSGRSTDTQYF. The CDR3 DNA sequence: TGCAGTGCTAGTTTCAGCTATAGCGGGAGGAGTACAGATACGCAGTATTTT.

This chain uses TRBV7-2 with TRBJ2-2; 9 nucleotides agree with TRBD2. The CDR3 has 19 amino acids. With V trimmed by 1 base and J by 4 bases, 13 bases remained unmatched. Germline loops: CDR1 SGHTA, CDR2 FQGNSA. Here the CDR3 reads CASSLVLPGLAGTTGELFF. The CDR3 DNA reads as TGTGCCAGCAGCTTAGTACTGCCGGGCCTAGCGGGAACCACCGGGGAGCTGTTTTTT.

The chain couples TRBV5-1 to TRBJ2-3, with a weak D call TRBD2 (5 bases). V lost 2 bases and J 0 bases, leaving 13 bases between the germline ends. Germline loops: CDR1 SGHRS, CDR2 YFSETQ. This CDR3 spans 16 amino acids. CDR3 region: CASSLRGITSTDTQYF. The CDR3 DNA sequence: TGCGCCAGCAGCTTAAGAGGGATCACTAGCACAGATACGCAGTATTTT.

The rearrangement links TRBV15 to TRBJ2-3; 8 bases are shared with TRBD2. The V gene's germline CDR1 is LNHNV and CDR2 YYDKDF (reference sequence). The length of the CDR3 is 16 residues. Unmatched junction bases numbered 4, after V lost 0 bases and J lost 2 bases. CDR3 in amino acids: CATSREGGRPTDTQYF. The CDR3 DNA reads TGTGCCACCAGCAGAGAAGGCGGGAGGCCCACAGATACGCAGTATTTT. The variable domain in full, completed from reference TRBV15 and TRBJ2-3, reads DAMVIQNPRYQVTQFGKPVTLSCSQTLNHNVMYWYQQKSSQAPKLLFHYYDKDFNNEADTPDNFQSRRPNTSFCFLDIRSPGLGDTAMYLCATSREGGRPTDTQYFGPGTRLTVL.

The CDR3 reads CAISESVGIYGYTF. CDR3 in DNA: TGTGCCATCAGTGAGTCGGTAGGGATCTATGGCTACACCTTC. This chain joins TRBV10-3 and TRBJ1-2; D remains ambiguous. Looked up from germline, CDR1 is ENHRY and CDR2 is SYGVKD. The length of the CDR3 is 14 residues. The germline V and J ends were trimmed by 0 bases and 4 bases, with 9 bases remaining between them.

The chain uses TRBV12-3 or TRBV12-4 and TRBJ1-5, with no clear D. This CDR3 region has 14 residues. V was clipped by 6 bases and J by 0 bases, with 9 bases between them. Written as DNA, the CDR3 is TGTGCCAGCAGCGCGTTTTTTAGCAATCAGCCCCAGCATTTT. Protein: CASSAFFSNQPQHF.